Following are 4 T cell receptor beta chains from one sample sequenced in a study of T cell changes during pregnancy in multiple sclerosis. Method: immunoSEQ multiplex PCR; TCRdb's copy keeps in-frame clones and lacks some. The repertoire consists of approximately 62,000 clones, with roughly 93% occurring once and the leading ten covering around 4%. Here the sequenced sample was CD8+ T cells from peripheral blood mononuclear cells, taken in the second trimester of pregnancy. Receptors were obtained from a female donor with multiple sclerosis, enrolled in a pregnancy study.

This chain links TRBV19 with TRBJ2-1; unclear D gene. The germline V gene has CDR1 LNHDA and CDR2 SQIVND (reference sequence). The CDR3 has 12 residues. Trimming cost V 6 bases and J 5 bases, with 8 bases left between them. CDR3 loop: CASRVPDNEQFF. The CDR3 bases are TGTGCCAGTAGGGTCCCGGACAATGAGCAGTTCTTC.

V gene TRBV4-3 combines with J gene TRBJ2-7; 7 bases fit TRBD1. Germline trimming cut 1 base from V and 3 bases from J; bases unmatched to any gene: 3. Germline V gives CDR1 LGHNA, CDR2 YSLEER. The CDR3 loop spans 14 amino acids. The CDR3 nucleotides read TGCGCCAGCAGCCAAGTACAGGGGAACTACGAGCAGTACTTC. This codes for CASSQVQGNYEQYF.

The chain couples TRBV5-1 to TRBJ1-2; D is undetermined. Trimming cost V 0 bases and J 4 bases, with 10 bases left between them. The CDR3 is made up of 14 amino acids. From germline, CDR1 is SGHRS and CDR2 YFSETQ. CDR3 residues: CASSLEPGSYGYTF. CDR3 bases: TGCGCCAGCAGCTTGGAACCGGGATCCTATGGCTACACCTTC. The full variable domain, with the rest looked up from reference TRBV5-1 and TRBJ1-2, is KAGVTQTPRYLIKTRGQQVTLSCSPISGHRSVSWYQQTPGQGLQFLFEYFSETQRNKGNFPGRFSGRQFSNSRSEMNVSTLELGDSALYLCASSLEPGSYGYTFGSGTRLTVV.

V and J are TRBV28 and TRBJ1-2; no definite D call. V dropped 1 base and J dropped 5 bases, with 8 bases sitting between them. CDR1 is MDHEN and CDR2 is SYDVKM in the germline V gene. The CDR3 has 13 residues. The chain's CDR3 is CASSLSSGYGYTF. DNA for the CDR3: TGTGCCAGCAGTTTATCATCCGGGTATGGCTACACCTTC.